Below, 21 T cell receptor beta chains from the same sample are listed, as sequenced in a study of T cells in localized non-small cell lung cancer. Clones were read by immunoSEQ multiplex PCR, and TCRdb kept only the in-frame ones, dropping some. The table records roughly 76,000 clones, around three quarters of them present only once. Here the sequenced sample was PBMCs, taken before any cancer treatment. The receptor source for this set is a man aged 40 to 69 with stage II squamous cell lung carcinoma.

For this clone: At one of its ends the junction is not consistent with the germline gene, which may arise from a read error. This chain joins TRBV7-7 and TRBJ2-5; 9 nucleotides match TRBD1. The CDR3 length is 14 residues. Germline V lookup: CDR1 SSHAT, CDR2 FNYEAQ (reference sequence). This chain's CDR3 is CASSSTGGAETQYF. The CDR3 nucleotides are TGTGCTAGCAGCTCAACAGGGGGCGCAGAGACCCAGTACTTC. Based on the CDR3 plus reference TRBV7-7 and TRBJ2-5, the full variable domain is GAGVSQSPRYKVTKRGQDVTLRCDPISSHATLYWYQQALGQGPEFLTYFNYEAQPDKSGLPSDRFSAERPEGSISTLTIQRTEQRDSAMYRCASSSTGGAETQYFGPGTRLLVL.

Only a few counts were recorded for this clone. The CDR3 protein is CAWSEGASGRNEQFF. The CDR3 region has the DNA TGTGCCTGGAGTGAGGGGGCTAGCGGGAGAAATGAGCAGTTCTTC. The chain couples TRBV30 to TRBJ2-1; 10 bases fit TRBD2. Germline lookup yields CDR1 GTSNPN and CDR2 SVGIG (reference sequence). V lost 1 base to trimming and J lost 7 bases; unmatched junction nucleotides: 7. The CDR3 length is 15 residues. The variable domain in full, with the rest retrieved from reference TRBV30 and TRBJ2-1, is SQTIHQWPATLVQPVGSPLSLECTVEGTSNPNLYWYRQAAGRGLQLLFYSVGIGQISSEVPQNLSASRPQDRQFILSSKKLLLSDSGFYLCAWSEGASGRNEQFFGPGTRLTVL.

CDR3 sequence (DNA): TGTGCCAGCGGGGAAGGAGGGGCGCGGGGCTACACCTTC. Its translation is CASGEGGARGYTF. The chain has TRBV28 and TRBJ1-2; perhaps TRBD1 as D (5 bases). Germline assignment: CDR1 MDHEN and CDR2 SYDVKM. V was cut by 8 bases and J by 8 bases, with 18 bases left in between. The CDR3 is 13 residues long.

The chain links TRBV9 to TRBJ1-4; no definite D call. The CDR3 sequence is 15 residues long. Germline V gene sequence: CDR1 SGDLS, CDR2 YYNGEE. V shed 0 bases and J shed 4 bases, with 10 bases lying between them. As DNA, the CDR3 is TGTGCCAGCAGCGTAGAGGATCAGTTTAATGAAAAACTGTTTTTT. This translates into CASSVEDQFNEKLFF.

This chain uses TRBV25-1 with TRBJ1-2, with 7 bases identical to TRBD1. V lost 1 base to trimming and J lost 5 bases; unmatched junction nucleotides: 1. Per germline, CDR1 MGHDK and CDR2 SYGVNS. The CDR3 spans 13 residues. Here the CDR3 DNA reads TGTGCCAGCAGTGAATCAGGGGGGTATGGCTACACCTTC. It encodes CASSESGGYGYTF.

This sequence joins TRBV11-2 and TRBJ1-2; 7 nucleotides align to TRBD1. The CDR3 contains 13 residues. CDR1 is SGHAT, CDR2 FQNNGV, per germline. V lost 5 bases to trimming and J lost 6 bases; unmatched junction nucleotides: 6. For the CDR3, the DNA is TGTGCCAGCAGCCCCGACAGGGTGAATGGCTACACCTTC. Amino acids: CASSPDRVNGYTF.

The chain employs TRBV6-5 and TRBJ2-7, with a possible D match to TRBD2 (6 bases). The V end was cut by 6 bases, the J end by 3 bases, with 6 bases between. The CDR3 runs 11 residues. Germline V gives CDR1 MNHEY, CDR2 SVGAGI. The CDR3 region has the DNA TGTGCCAGCAGCGGGGGCTACGAGCAGTACTTC. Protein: CASSGGYEQYF.

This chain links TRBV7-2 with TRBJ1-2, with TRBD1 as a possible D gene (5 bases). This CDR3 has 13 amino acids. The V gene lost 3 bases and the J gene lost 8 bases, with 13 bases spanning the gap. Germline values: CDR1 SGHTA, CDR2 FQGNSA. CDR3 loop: CASSLGEVEGYTF. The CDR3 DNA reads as TGTGCCAGCAGCTTGGGGGAGGTGGAGGGCTACACCTTC.

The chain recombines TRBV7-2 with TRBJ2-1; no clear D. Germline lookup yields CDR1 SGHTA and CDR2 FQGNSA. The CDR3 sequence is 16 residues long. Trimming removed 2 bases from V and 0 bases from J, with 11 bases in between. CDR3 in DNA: TGTGCCAGCAGCTTAATGGCTGCGAGCTCCTACAATGAGCAGTTCTTC. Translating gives CASSLMAASSYNEQFF.

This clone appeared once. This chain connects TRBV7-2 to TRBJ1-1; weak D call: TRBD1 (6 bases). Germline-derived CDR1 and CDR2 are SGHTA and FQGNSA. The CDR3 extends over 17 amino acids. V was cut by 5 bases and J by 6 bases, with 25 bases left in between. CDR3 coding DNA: TGTGCCAGCAGCCCTCGATTGGGCCCAGGGGTATACGCTGAAGCTTTCTTT. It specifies CASSPRLGPGVYAEAFF. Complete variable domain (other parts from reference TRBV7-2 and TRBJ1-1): GAGVSQSPSNKVTEKGKDVELRCDPISGHTALYWYRQSLGQGLEFLIYFQGNSAPDKSGLPSDRFSAERTGGSVSTLTIQRTQQEDSAVYLCASSPRLGPGVYAEAFFGQGTRLTVV.

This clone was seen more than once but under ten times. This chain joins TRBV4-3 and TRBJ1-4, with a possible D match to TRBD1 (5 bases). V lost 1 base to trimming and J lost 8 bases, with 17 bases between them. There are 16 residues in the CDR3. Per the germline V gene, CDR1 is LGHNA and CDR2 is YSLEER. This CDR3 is CASSQGRNQGIEKLFF. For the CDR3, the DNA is TGCGCCAGCAGCCAAGGTAGAAATCAGGGTATCGAAAAACTGTTTTTT.

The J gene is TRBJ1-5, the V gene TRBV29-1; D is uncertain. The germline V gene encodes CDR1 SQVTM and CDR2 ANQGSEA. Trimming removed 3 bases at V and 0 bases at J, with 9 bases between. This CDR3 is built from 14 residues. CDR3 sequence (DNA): TGCAGCGTTGAGGAATACGTTAGCAATCAGCCCCAGCATTTT. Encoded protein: CSVEEYVSNQPQHF.

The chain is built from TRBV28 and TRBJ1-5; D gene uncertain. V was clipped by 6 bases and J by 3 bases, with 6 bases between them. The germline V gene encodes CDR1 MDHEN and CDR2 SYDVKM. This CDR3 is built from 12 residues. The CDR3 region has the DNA TGTGCCAGCAGCGGTCTCAATCAGCCCCAGCATTTT. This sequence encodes CASSGLNQPQHF.

This CDR3 reads CASSQEGVARSYNEQFF. DNA of the CDR3: TGCGCCAGCAGCCAAGAGGGAGTAGCGAGATCCTACAATGAGCAGTTCTTC. The V gene is TRBV4-1, the J gene TRBJ2-1; D is possibly TRBD2 (5 bases). V gave up 0 bases and J gave up 1 base, with 13 bases separating them. CDR1 and CDR2 (germline): MGHRA, YSYEKL. This CDR3 is built from 17 residues.

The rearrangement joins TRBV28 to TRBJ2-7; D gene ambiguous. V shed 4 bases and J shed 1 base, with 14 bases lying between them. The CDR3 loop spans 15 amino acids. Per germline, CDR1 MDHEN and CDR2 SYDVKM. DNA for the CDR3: TGTGCCAGCAGTTCCCCGGGCGCTAATTCCTACGAGCAGTACTTC. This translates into CASSSPGANSYEQYF.

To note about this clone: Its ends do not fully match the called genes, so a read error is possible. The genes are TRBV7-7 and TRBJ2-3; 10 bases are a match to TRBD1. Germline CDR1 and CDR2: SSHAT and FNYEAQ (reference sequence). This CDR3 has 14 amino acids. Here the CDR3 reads CASSRTGGTDTQYF. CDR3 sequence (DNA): TGTGCTAGCAGCCGGACAGGGGGAACAGATACGCAGTATTTT.

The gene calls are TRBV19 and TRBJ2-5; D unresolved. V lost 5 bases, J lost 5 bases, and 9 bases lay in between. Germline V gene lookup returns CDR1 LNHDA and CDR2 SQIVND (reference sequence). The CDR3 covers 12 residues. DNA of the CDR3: TGTGCCAGTAGTCGAATAGGGGAGACCCAGTACTTC. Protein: CASSRIGETQYF. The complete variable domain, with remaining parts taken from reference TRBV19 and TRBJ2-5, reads DGGITQSPKYLFRKEGQNVTLSCEQNLNHDAMYWYRQDPGQGLRLIYYSQIVNDFQKGDIAEGYSVSREKKESFPLTVTSAQKNPTAFYLCASSRIGETQYFGPGTRLLVL.

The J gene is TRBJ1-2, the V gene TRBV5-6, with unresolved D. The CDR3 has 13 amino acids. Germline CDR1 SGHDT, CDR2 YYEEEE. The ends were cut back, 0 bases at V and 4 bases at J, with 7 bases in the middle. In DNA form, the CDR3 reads TGTGCCAGCAGCTTGGAGCAGCCCTATGGCTACACCTTC. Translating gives CASSLEQPYGYTF.

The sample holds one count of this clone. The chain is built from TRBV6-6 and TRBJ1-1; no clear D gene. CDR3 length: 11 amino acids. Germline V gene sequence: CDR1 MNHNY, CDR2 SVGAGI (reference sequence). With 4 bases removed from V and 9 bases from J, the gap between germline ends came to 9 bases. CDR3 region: CASSSPIQAFF. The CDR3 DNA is TGTGCCAGCAGTTCCCCCATCCAAGCTTTCTTT.

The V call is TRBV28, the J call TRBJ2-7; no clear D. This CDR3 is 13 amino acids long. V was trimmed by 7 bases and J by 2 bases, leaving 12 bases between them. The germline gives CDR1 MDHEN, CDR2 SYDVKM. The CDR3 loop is CASNPAPTYEQYF. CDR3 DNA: TGTGCCAGCAACCCCGCGCCGACCTACGAGCAGTACTTC.

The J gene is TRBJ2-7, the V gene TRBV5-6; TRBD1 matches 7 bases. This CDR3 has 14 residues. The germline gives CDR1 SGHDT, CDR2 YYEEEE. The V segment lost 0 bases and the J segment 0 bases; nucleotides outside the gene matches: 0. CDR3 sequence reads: CASSLGQGSYEQYF. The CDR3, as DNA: TGTGCCAGCAGCTTGGGACAGGGCTCCTACGAGCAGTACTTC. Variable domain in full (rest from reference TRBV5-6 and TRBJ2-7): DAGVTQSPTHLIKTRGQQVTLRCSPKSGHDTVSWYQQALGQGPQFIFQYYEEEERQRGNFPDRFSGHQFPNYSSELNVNALLLGDSALYLCASSLGQGSYEQYFGPGTRLTVT.